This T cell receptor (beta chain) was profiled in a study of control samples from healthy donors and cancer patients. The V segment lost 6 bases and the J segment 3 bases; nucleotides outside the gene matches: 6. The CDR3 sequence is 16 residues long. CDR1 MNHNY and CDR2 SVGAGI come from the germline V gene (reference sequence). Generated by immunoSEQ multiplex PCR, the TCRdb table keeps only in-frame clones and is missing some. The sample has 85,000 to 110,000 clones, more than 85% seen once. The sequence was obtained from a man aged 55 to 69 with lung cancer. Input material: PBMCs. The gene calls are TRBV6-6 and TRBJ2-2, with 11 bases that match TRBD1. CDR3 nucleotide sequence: TGTGCCAGCAGCGGACAGGGGGCGCCTGACACCGGGGAGCTGTTTTTT. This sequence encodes CASSGQGAPDTGELFF.